This T cell receptor beta chain was recorded in a study of blood T cell repertoires in COVID-19 (dated by TCRdb to the early 2020s). Background on the whole study: The collaborator samples originated in the United States, Italy and Spain and spanned the acute and convalescent phases of COVID-19. The sample metadata nearly always contained a de-identified subject ID, COVID-19 status, age in years and sex. The material from the prospective study consisted of cDNA or gDNA derived from T cells, B-cell-depleted T cells, or PBMCs. HLA class I and class II types, where available, came from metadata supplied by the sample provider rather than from assay-based typing. The samples were drawn from the first 160 participants of the ongoing ImmuneRACE study and from over a thousand subjects provided by 6 global collaborators. The repertoires were released in a freely available public database intended as a resource for research on the immune response to SARS-CoV-2. Deeply sampled blood TCRbeta repertoires from subjects exposed to, actively infected with, or recovered from COVID-19 were included in the dataset. Paper-wide results and their limitations: The quantity of clinical and demographic metadata differed by source and by participant and was supplied without curation.

About this clone: Its antigen remains undetermined. Base qualities are not recorded, but no much larger clone differs from it by a single base. Other nucleotide sequences from this sample produce the same CDR3.

TCRbeta CDR3 regions were amplified from genomic DNA using the immunoSEQ Assay, a bias-controlled multiplex PCR. From the authors' description of their analysis: The number of nucleated cells in each sample was estimated by amplification of reference gene primers within the assay. Sequence reads were collapsed and filtered to measure the absolute abundance of every unique TCRbeta CDR3 rearrangement. For each sample, productive Simpson clonality was calculated as the square root of Simpson's diversity index over productive rearrangements. TCRdb took this table from immuneACCESS and kept in-frame rearrangements with V and J called. Such tables lack part of the clones; where checked against another copy, unresolved V genes explain under half of the gap, and the rest is unexplained. That table supplies the V and J calls and clone size; D and trimming were determined from the DNA. The sample profile shows about 98,000 clones; over 70% of them were found once. In total, the top ten clones hold around a tenth of the sample.

Collaborating institutions collected whole blood in K2EDTA tubes following their own protocols. For TCRbeta analysis, collaborators shipped samples in one of three forms: frozen whole blood, isolated PBMCs, or DNA extracted from either of those sample types. Here V drops 2 bases and J drops 7 bases, and the junction holds 10 bases not matched to any gene. CDR1 and CDR2 were assigned from the germline V gene as MDHEN and SYDVKM. Including the terminal cysteine and phenylalanine, the CDR3 comprises 15 residues. This entry keeps only the CDR3 DNA: 45 bases, framed from base 1. The rearrangement joined TRBV28 to TRBJ2-7, with 8 central nucleotides matching TRBD1. The specimen sequenced was peripheral blood. This clonotype originated in a woman over 75 with acute or convalescent COVID-19. The encoded CDR3 is CASSLLGQGAGEQYF. The DNA is as follows: TGTGCCAGCAGTTTACTAGGGCAGGGGGCGGGGGAGCAGTACTTC.